This T cell receptor beta chain emerged from a study of T cells in Graves' hyperthyroidism and ophthalmopathy. General observations from the study: Patients with ophthalmopathy were separated from those with stable hyperthyroidism by a 13 V-J model.

The CDR3 covers 16 residues. The germline V gene encodes CDR1 KGHSH and CDR2 LQKENI. Trimming took 2 bases from V and 0 from J, leaving 11 bases between them. With respect to this clonotype: Its cognate antigen is unknown.

TCR beta CDR3 regions were amplified from RNA. The HTBI primer set drove a first-round RT-PCR of the TCR CDR3. TCRdb reanalysed the multiplex PCR reads using MiXCR and keeps one entry per CDR3 protein. The data hold roughly 750,000 distinct CDR3 sequences, with about 17% observed a single time. The chain links TRBV18 to TRBJ1-3; no clear D. The specimen was blood. This sequence originates from a man between 18 and 29 years old with Graves' hyperthyroidism. The CDR3 DNA is TGTGCCAGCTCACCAGTGGCAACCTTCTCTGGAAACACCATATATTTT. It is translated as CASSPVATFSGNTIYF.